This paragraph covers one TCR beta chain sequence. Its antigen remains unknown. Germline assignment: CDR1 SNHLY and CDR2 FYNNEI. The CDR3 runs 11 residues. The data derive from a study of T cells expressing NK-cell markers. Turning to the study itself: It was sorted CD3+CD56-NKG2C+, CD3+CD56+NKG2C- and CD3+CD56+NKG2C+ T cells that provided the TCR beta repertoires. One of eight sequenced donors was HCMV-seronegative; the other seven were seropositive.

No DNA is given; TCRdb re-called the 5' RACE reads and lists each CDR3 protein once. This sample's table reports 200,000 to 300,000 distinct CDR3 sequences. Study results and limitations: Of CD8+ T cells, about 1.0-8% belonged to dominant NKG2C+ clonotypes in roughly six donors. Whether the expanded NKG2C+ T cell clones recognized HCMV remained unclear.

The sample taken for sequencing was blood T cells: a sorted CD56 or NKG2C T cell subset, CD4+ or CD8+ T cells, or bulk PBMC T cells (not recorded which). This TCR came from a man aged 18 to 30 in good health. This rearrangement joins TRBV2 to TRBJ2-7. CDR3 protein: CASSVGFEQYF. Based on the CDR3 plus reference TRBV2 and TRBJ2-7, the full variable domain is EPEVTQTPSHQVTQMGQEVILRCVPISNHLYFYWYRQILGQKVEFLVSFYNNEISEKSEIFDDQFSVERPDGSNFTLKIRSTKLEDSAMYFCASSVGFEQYFGPGTRLTVT.